This TCR beta chain was observed in a study of blood T cell repertoires in COVID-19. J was trimmed by 0 bases and V by 6 bases; bases with no gene match: 7. Germline V gene lookup returns CDR1 MNHEY and CDR2 SMNVEV (reference sequence). The CDR3 spans 16 residues. Clones were sequenced by immunoSEQ multiplex PCR, and TCRdb holds only the in-frame ones, with some missing. The data contain fewer than 350,000 clones, approximately 90% of them seen just once; the ten biggest clones take up 6% to 7%. The origin of this receptor is a middle-aged woman who had recovered from COVID-19. This sequence joins TRBV27 and TRBJ1-4, with TRBD1 matching 7 bases. Sequencing was done on a sample of PBMCs or T cells enriched from blood (not recorded which). The CDR3 loop is CASRTGQLSTNEKLFF. The DNA of the CDR3 is TGTGCCAGCAGAACGGGACAGCTCTCAACTAATGAAAAACTGTTTTTT.